This T cell receptor (beta chain) was found in a study of T cells in tuberculosis. Study conclusions and caveats: Shorter CDR3-alpha in active tuberculosis partly drove smaller distances.

Deletions cut 0 bases from V and 0 bases from J, with 3 bases between. Germline CDR1 and CDR2: MGHRA and YSYEKL. The length of the CDR3 is 15 residues. About this clone itself: Its antigen remains unidentified.

Sequencing used immunoSEQ multiplex PCR; TCRdb keeps in-frame clones, though not all of them. Of tens of thousands of clones listed, 91% were seen once; the top ten hold 2% to 3%. Time point reported: new active TB diagnosis, blood taken before or within 7 days of starting treatment. The chain is built from TRBV4-1 and TRBJ2-6; D is unclear. The sequenced sample was PBMCs, obtained at tuberculosis diagnosis. The source of this sequence is an adult with tuberculosis. CDR3 loop: CASSQDNSGANVLTF. CDR3 sequence (DNA): TGCGCCAGCAGCCAAGACAACTCTGGGGCCAACGTCCTGACTTTC.